This T cell receptor (beta chain) was identified during a study of T cell responses to AZD1222 COVID-19 vaccine. Study-level findings and limits: Unmutated variant regions are reportedly targeted by nearly half of spike-specific TCRs. Samples come after the peak T cell response, not at day 14. Clonal diversity may have been underestimated, and the donors were mostly white British, with more females than males. Spike-wide vaccine-associated CD4 TCRs dominated at 160-218 and 743-854.

A note on this clone: The antigen is not known.

This CDR3 spans 14 amino acids. From germline, CDR1 is SGHTS and CDR2 YDEGEE. Trimming shortened V by 1 base and J by 3 bases, and 8 bases separated the two germline ends. Profiled with immunoSEQ multiplex PCR; TCRdb holds only in-frame clones, not every one. This sample has around 94,000 clones, with about 88% found just once. The chain employs TRBV5-8 and TRBJ1-5; D not certain. This sequence originates from an adult in good health. Source: peripheral blood, taken on day 0 of AZD1222 vaccination. The CDR3 DNA is TGTGCCAGCAGCTTGTGGGCCCCCAATCAGCCCCAGCATTTT. Translating it yields CASSLWAPNQPQHF.